This T cell receptor beta chain was captured in a study of T cell clones after liver transplantation. Assay used: immunoSEQ multiplex PCR; TCRdb lists only in-frame clones, some missing. The table includes roughly 51,000 clones, 55% to 75% detected once. The sequence came from a human patient who received a liver transplant. Some of the T cells might come from the graft donor. The material sequenced was CD4+ T cells from blood, taken more than 52 months after liver transplant.

CDR3 residues: CASGFADRADSEKLFF. CDR3 coding DNA: TGTGCTAGTGGTTTTGCAGACAGGGCGGATAGTGAAAAACTGTTTTTT. The chain is built from TRBV12-5 and TRBJ1-4, with 7 positions matching TRBD1. V lost 3 bases to trimming and J lost 7 bases; unmatched junction nucleotides: 11. The V gene's germline CDR1 is LGHNT and CDR2 FRNRAP. This CDR3 is 16 amino acids long.